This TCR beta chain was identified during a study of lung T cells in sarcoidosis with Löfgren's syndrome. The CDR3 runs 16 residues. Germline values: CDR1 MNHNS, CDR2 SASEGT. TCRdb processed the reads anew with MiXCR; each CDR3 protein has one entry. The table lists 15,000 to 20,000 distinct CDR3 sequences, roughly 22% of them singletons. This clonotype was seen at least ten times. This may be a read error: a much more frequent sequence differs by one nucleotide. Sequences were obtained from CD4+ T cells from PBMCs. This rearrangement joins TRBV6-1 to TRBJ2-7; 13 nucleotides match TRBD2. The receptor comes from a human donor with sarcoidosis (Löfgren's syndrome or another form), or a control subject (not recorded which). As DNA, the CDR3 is TGTGCCAGCATCCGTTGGACGGGACTAGCGGGAAACGAGCAGTGCTTC. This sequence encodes CASIRWTGLAGNEQCF.